This paragraph reports one T cell receptor (beta chain). The record originates from a study of blood T cell repertoires in COVID-19. For the study at large: The United States, Italy and Spain supplied acute and convalescent COVID-19 samples.

Only in-frame clones appear in the TCRdb table, and some are missing; sequencing was by immunoSEQ multiplex PCR. In the table there are fewer than 150,000 clones, around 83% of which are singletons. From germline, CDR1 is MNHEY and CDR2 SVGAGI. This CDR3 is built from 11 residues. Trimming left V 7 bases short and J 4 bases short, with 8 bases between. Sequencing used peripheral blood. The clonotype comes from a human donor in a cohort sampled during active COVID-19. The chain employs TRBV6-5 and TRBJ2-7; the D gene is possibly TRBD1 (5 bases). The CDR3, as DNA: TGTGCCAGCATTGGGGCGTACGAGCAGTACTTC. Protein product: CASIGAYEQYF.